Sequencing of this TCR beta chain was carried out in a study of low-dose radiotherapy and immunotherapy resistance in tumors. With respect to this clonotype: At one of its ends the junction is not consistent with the germline gene, which may arise from a read error.

The study gave donors nivolumab, ipilimumab, aspirin, low-dose cyclophosphamide and low-dose radiotherapy. Gene-specific TRAV and TRBV primers were used for first-strand cDNA, covering alpha and beta chains. TCRs were put through about 20 PCR cycles of amplification with Phusion. A constant-region primer and the V-primer adapter served as the primer pair. TCRdb itself ran the reads through MiXCR, one entry per CDR3 protein. The sample shows about 7,300 distinct CDR3 sequences, around 60% of them seen only once. Per germline, CDR1 SEHNR and CDR2 FQNEAQ (reference sequence). The CDR3 is 16 residues long.

This clonotype was sampled from a human donor with advanced metastatic prostate, ovarian, gallbladder or colorectal cancer (not recorded which). This table probably holds off-target reads from a library built for another chain. This rearrangement joins TRBV7-9 to TRBJ2-1, with 16 positions matching TRBD2. The CDR3 nucleotides are TGTGCCAGCAGCTCCGGGACTAGCGGGGGGGCTCAAGCGGGGCTCTTC. The encoded protein is CASSSGTSGGAQAGLF.